This record concerns one T cell receptor beta chain sequence. The antigen remains unidentified. The data were obtained in a study of T cell responses to AZD1222 COVID-19 vaccine. The CDR3 consists of 15 residues. Per the germline V gene, CDR1 is MNHEY and CDR2 is SVGAGI. Germline trimming cut 0 bases from V and 4 bases from J; bases unmatched to any gene: 4. Repertoires were generated with immunoSEQ multiplex PCR, while TCRdb's copy carries only in-frame clones and drops some. This table holds more than 95,000 clones, about 90% found once. The study's findings and limits: Spike-specific TCR depth and breadth grew after two AZD1222 doses. Donors skewed white British and female; clonal diversity was possibly underestimated. Baseline testing showed seropositivity in only six AZD1222 recipients.

The sequencing used peripheral blood, collected on day 0 of AZD1222 vaccination. The rearrangement uses TRBV6-5 and TRBJ1-2; 8 bases agree with TRBD1. This TCR came from an adult in good health. The CDR3 DNA follows: TGTGCCAGCAGTTACTCGATGACAGGGGCCTATGGCTACACCTTC. Translated, it gives CASSYSMTGAYGYTF.